The text below deals with one T cell receptor beta chain. Its binding antigen is unknown. Per-base qualities were not stored, and no clone one base away is much larger. The data are from a study of blood T cell repertoires in COVID-19 (dated by TCRdb to about 2020). Regarding the research as a whole: Collaborator samples came from the United States, Italy and Spain and covered acute and convalescent phases of COVID-19. Samples came from the ongoing ImmuneRACE study (first 160 participants) plus 1,254 subjects from 6 global collaborators. The dataset comprised deeply sampled blood TCRbeta repertoires from subjects exposed to, actively infected with, or recovered from COVID-19. A freely available public database, intended as a resource for researchers studying the immune response to SARS-CoV-2, is where the repertoires were released. The material from the prospective study consisted of cDNA or gDNA derived from T cells, B-cell-depleted T cells, or PBMCs. Sample metadata almost always included a de-identified subject ID, COVID-19 status, age in years and sex. Where available, HLA class I and class II types were taken from metadata supplied by the sample provider and were not determined by assay-based typing. Paper-wide results and their limitations: The amount of clinical and demographic metadata varied by source and participant and was provided uncurated.

TCRbeta CDR3 regions were amplified from genomic DNA by means of the immunoSEQ Assay, a bias-controlled multiplex PCR. Processing in the source paper ran as follows. The number of nucleated cells in each sample was estimated from the amplification of reference gene primers within the assay. To quantify the absolute abundance of each unique TCRbeta CDR3 rearrangement, sequence reads were collapsed and filtered. For each sample, productive Simpson clonality was calculated by taking the square root of Simpson's diversity index across productive rearrangements. In its TCRdb copy, this immuneACCESS table keeps in-frame sequences only and misses some clones. Where compared with another copy, unresolved V genes explain less than half of these, and the others have no known cause. V, J and clone size are those of that table, while D and trimming were read from the DNA. The sample table holds 150,000 to 200,000 clones, of which 90% were seen once. The leading ten clones occupy 0.55% to 0.8% of the sample.

Whole blood was collected in K2EDTA tubes by collaborating institutions according to the institutions' own protocols. For TCRbeta analysis, collaborators shipped samples in one of three forms: frozen whole blood, isolated PBMCs, or DNA extracted from either of those sample types. From cysteine to phenylalanine, the CDR3 is 18 amino acids long. CDR3 DNA only is kept here, 54 bases in frame from base 1. From a lookup of the germline V gene, CDR1 and CDR2 are SGHTA and FQGTGA. V and J are truncated by 5 bases and 0 bases respectively, leaving an intervening sequence of 19 bases. The sample consisted of peripheral blood. Recombination joined TRBV7-3 with TRBJ2-2; the D gene is possibly TRBD2, with 7 bases matching. The TCR originated in a man between 45 and 60 years old with acute or convalescent COVID-19. This receptor carries the CDR3 CASSNLRRGPTNTGELFF. In nucleotides, the sequence is TGTGCCAGCAGCAACCTACGGCGGGGGCCAACGAACACCGGGGAGCTGTTTTTT.